A selection of T cell receptor beta chains follows, all from one sample in a study of T cell changes during pregnancy in multiple sclerosis. Generated by immunoSEQ multiplex PCR, the TCRdb table keeps only in-frame clones and is missing some. The sample lists about 50,000 clones; approximately 94% were seen once. Sample: CD4+ T cells from peripheral blood mononuclear cells, taken in the third trimester of pregnancy. These receptors were obtained from a female donor with multiple sclerosis, enrolled in a pregnancy study. The CDR3 runs from the conserved cysteine through the conserved F or W. D genes are given only for firm matches. Clone size is shown for a subset of rows, as once, few, many or a class of expanded clone.

v_call,d_call,clone_size,j_call,cdr3_nt,cdr3_aa
TRBV7-2,TRBD1,NA,TRBJ1-5,TGTGCCAGCAGCTTAGGGGACAGGGTGGATCAGCCCCAGCATTTT,CASSLGDRVDQPQHF
TRBV5-1,TRBD2,few,TRBJ2-1,TGCGCCAGCAGTTTACTAGCGGTTTCCTACAATGAGCAGTTCTTC,CASSLLAVSYNEQFF
TRBV7-2,TRBD2,NA,TRBJ2-2,TGTGCCAGCAGCTTAGAAGGCCAACTAGCGGGGGGGCCCGGGGAGCTGTTTTTT,CASSLEGQLAGGPGELFF
TRBV5-4,NA,NA,TRBJ2-7,TGTGCCAGCAGTCCCATGGGGGCGTACGGCGAGCAGTACTTC,CASSPMGAYGEQYF
TRBV21-1,NA,NA,TRBJ2-7,TGTGCCAGCAGCAAAATAACAGCCTACGAGCAGTACTTC,CASSKITAYEQYF
TRBV7-3,TRBD1,NA,TRBJ2-1,TGTGCCAGCAGCATTACCGGGACAGCTACCTACAATGAGCAGTTCTTC,CASSITGTATYNEQFF
TRBV5-4,NA,NA,TRBJ2-2,TGTGCCAGCAGCTTGTTCTCTAGCAGGCGCACCGGGGAGCTGTTTTTT,CASSLFSSRRTGELFF
TRBV2,TRBD1,NA,TRBJ1-4,TGTGCCAGCAACCCAGGGGGCGTCGGGGAAAAACTGTTTTTT,CASNPGGVGEKLFF
TRBV21-1,NA,NA,TRBJ2-2,TGTGCCAGCAGCCTTGTCGACAGGGTCACCGGGGAGCTGTTTTTT,CASSLVDRVTGELFF
TRBV6-1,NA,NA,TRBJ1-5,TGTGCCAGCAGTACAGGCCCCAGTCCGCCCCAGCATTTT,CASSTGPSPPQHF
TRBV4-1,NA,few,TRBJ1-2,TGCGCCAGCAGCCAAGACAGACAGCTCTTGGGGGGCTACACCTTC,CASSQDRQLLGGYTF
TRBV7-9,NA,NA,TRBJ1-2,TGTGCCAGCAGCTCCCCTGTTAGCCCCACTAACTATGGCTACACCTTC,CASSSPVSPTNYGYTF
TRBV6-5,TRBD2,NA,TRBJ2-5,TGTGCCAGCCGAATAGCGGGGGGCGGGGAGACCCAGTACTTC,CASRIAGGGETQYF
TRBV7-8,TRBD1,NA,TRBJ2-2,TGTGCCAGCAGCACCAGAACAGGGGGGAACACCGGGGAGCTGTTTTTT,CASSTRTGGNTGELFF
TRBV7-3,NA,NA,TRBJ2-1,TGTGCCAGCAGCTTAAGGGGGGGGCCCTCCTACAATGAGCAGTTCTTC,CASSLRGGPSYNEQFF
TRBV6-9,NA,NA,TRBJ1-4,TGTGCCAGCAGTTATTCGAGAAACCATGAAAAACTGTTTTTT,CASSYSRNHEKLFF
TRBV30,NA,NA,TRBJ1-2,TGTGCCTGGAACAGGGACTATGGCTACACCTTC,CAWNRDYGYTF
TRBV4-3,NA,NA,TRBJ2-6,TGCGCCAGCAGCCAAGGGGCCCAGGGGAGCTCTGGGGCCAACGTCCTGACTTTC,CASSQGAQGSSGANVLTF
TRBV2,NA,NA,TRBJ2-5,TGTGCCAGCAGTTACAGGGTCCTTCTCTATGCGCACTTC,CASSYRVLLYAHF
TRBV7-8,TRBD2,once,TRBJ2-5,TGTGCCAGCAGCCGCGGGGGACTAGCGGGAAGAGAGACCCAGTACTTC,CASSRGGLAGRETQYF
TRBV14,NA,NA,TRBJ2-3,TGTGCCAGCAGCCAGGGTCGGGTTACGCAGTATTTT,CASSQGRVTQYF
TRBV29-1,TRBD2,NA,TRBJ2-5,TGCAGCGGAGCGGGAGGGGTAGGAGAGACCCAGTACTTC,CSGAGGVGETQYF
TRBV7-2,TRBD2,NA,TRBJ2-7,TGTGCCAGCAGCTTAGTGGGCGGGGGGCGATACGAGCAGTACTTC,CASSLVGGGRYEQYF
TRBV5-4,TRBD1,NA,TRBJ1-1,TGTGCCAGCACTCGACAGGGGGTATTGAACACTGAAGCTTTCTTT,CASTRQGVLNTEAFF
TRBV19,NA,NA,TRBJ2-6,TGTGCCAGTCGAGGAGGGGACTCTGGGGCCAACGTCCTGACTTTC,CASRGGDSGANVLTF
TRBV20-1,NA,NA,TRBJ2-3,TGCAGTGCTGTCGGGGATACGCAGTATTTT,CSAVGDTQYF
TRBV2,NA,NA,TRBJ1-2,TGTGCCAGCAGTGGAGGCGTGCGGGTTGGTATGGACTATGGCTACACCTTC,CASSGGVRVGMDYGYTF
TRBV9,TRBD2,NA,TRBJ2-5,TGTGCCAGCGGGACGGGGGGAGGGCGTGGTGAGACCCAGTACTTC,CASGTGGGRGETQYF